This T cell receptor (beta chain) was documented in a study of CD8 T cells in Susac syndrome (dated by TCRdb to the late 2010s). For the wider study: The study used repertoire sequencing to test whether antigen drove CD8+ T cell activation and differentiation in Susac syndrome.

RNA was extracted using the RNeasy kit, and roughly 0.45 to 1 ug of the RNA was reverse transcribed with random hexamers. The immunoSEQ multiplex PCR assay, which covers 54 Vbeta and 13 Jbeta segments, was used to amplify TCR beta CDR3 regions. To correct PCR amplification bias, a synthetic template baseline was used for both primer optimization and computational correction. Per the authors' processing: Reads were annotated to V, D and J genes per IMGT and analyzed with immunoSEQ Analyzer, keeping only productive sequences. Clonality was calculated as one minus the Shannon entropy normalized by log2 of the number of productive unique sequences. For each patient and control, public and private clones were evaluated within the 100 most prevalent clones. A clone was defined as Susac-specific if it was absent from the healthy and MS cohorts, from some 1,100 published viral clones and from other ImmuneACCESS disease sequences. TCRdb took the public reads, trimmed them with fastp at Q25, ran MiXCR for clone calling and kept in-frame beta chains. CDR3 protein duplicates are merged, each entry listing the most common genes and DNA. The V and J calls here are based on TCRdb, not the publication. For this sample there are more than 150,000 distinct CDR3 sequences; just under 95% appear just once. Under 0.15% of the sample goes to the ten largest clones.

The CDR3 holds 15 amino acids from the cysteine to the phenylalanine. The entry retains the CDR3 DNA only, 45 bases that are in frame from base 1. Cut back by 0 bases and 7 bases, the V and J ends lie 16 bases apart. The germline V gene (reference sequence) supplies CDR1 DFQATT and CDR2 SNEGSKA. As for this clonotype: Its antigen has not been determined. No base quality information exists; no much larger clone differs at one position.

The research as a whole found: The number of individuals in the TCR sequencing and HLA analysis was recognized as being relatively small.

Peripheral blood CD8+ and CD4+ T cells from healthy donors, Susac syndrome patients and multiple sclerosis patients were profiled using high-throughput TCR beta sequencing. The healthy donors served as controls matched for age and sex. Bulk CD8+ and CD4+ T cells were purified by magnetic negative isolation, while CD8+ TEMRA cells were enriched using FACS. Blood was drawn into EDTA tubes, processed within 24 hours, and PBMCs were isolated by density gradient centrifugation. PBMCs destined for TCR sequencing were cryopreserved in liquid nitrogen and later thawed in a 37 °C water bath. Purity of sorted or isolated CD4+, CD8+ and CD8+ TEMRA cells was at least 90%.

The chain is made from TRBV20-1 and TRBJ1-5, with no confident D gene call. The sequence derives from a human donor in good health. Sequenced: CD4+ T cells from PBMCs. Here the CDR3 is given as CSARDRWPSGQPQHF. At the DNA level, the sequence is TGCAGTGCTAGAGATCGGTGGCCTTCGGGGCAGCCCCAGCATTTT.